The 8 T cell receptor beta chains given below trace back to one sample, sequenced in a study of T cells in localized non-small cell lung cancer. Clones were sequenced by immunoSEQ multiplex PCR, and TCRdb holds only the in-frame ones, with some missing. The table includes several thousand clones, around 37% detected once. Material: lung tumor tissue, obtained before any cancer treatment. The receptor set was obtained from a female donor over 55 with stage I lung adenocarcinoma.

This clone was detected a few times. CDR3 in amino acids: CASSTGTGIYGYTF. CDR3 bases: TGTGCCAGCAGCACCGGGACAGGGATCTATGGCTACACCTTC. This chain joins TRBV11-3 and TRBJ1-2; 9 positions match TRBD1. Looked up from germline, CDR1 is SGHNT and CDR2 is YENEEA. The CDR3 is made up of 14 amino acids. After removal of 5 bases from V and 4 bases from J, the junction contained 5 bases not matched to a gene.

The rearrangement uses TRBV14 and TRBJ1-4; no definite D call. This CDR3 comprises 16 residues. The V and J ends lost 2 bases and 0 bases respectively, with 10 bases between them. The germline V gene has CDR1 SGHDN and CDR2 FVKESK. The chain's CDR3 is CASSQLSTATNEKLFF. CDR3 nucleotide sequence: TGTGCCAGCAGCCAACTTTCTACAGCAACTAATGAAAAACTGTTTTTT.

The chain is built from TRBV30 and TRBJ1-2; 9 nucleotides match TRBD1. Germline lookup yields CDR1 GTSNPN and CDR2 SVGIG (reference sequence). This CDR3 has 13 amino acids. Trimming took 4 bases from V and 8 from J; bases not matched to a gene: 8. The CDR3 DNA follows: TGTGCCTGGACAGCCGACAGGGGGAACGGCTACACCTTC. Translation gives CAWTADRGNGYTF. Based on the CDR3 plus reference TRBV30 and TRBJ1-2, the full variable domain is SQTIHQWPATLVQPVGSPLSLECTVEGTSNPNLYWYRQAAGRGLQLLFYSVGIGQISSEVPQNLSASRPQDRQFILSSKKLLLSDSGFYLCAWTADRGNGYTFGSGTRLTVV.

The chain joins TRBV28 to TRBJ2-7; 9 positions match TRBD1. The CDR3 totals 16 residues. Looked up from germline, CDR1 is MDHEN and CDR2 is SYDVKM. V shed 7 bases, J shed 5 bases, and the junction held 15 bases outside the gene matches. CDR3 region: CASNTPTGGAGNEQYF. CDR3 in DNA: TGTGCCAGCAACACCCCAACAGGGGGCGCAGGCAACGAGCAGTACTTC.

The V gene is TRBV11-3, the J gene TRBJ2-1; no firm D call. With 1 base removed from V and 0 bases from J, the gap between germline ends came to 4 bases. The CDR3 sequence is 14 residues long. The germline V gene has CDR1 SGHNT and CDR2 YENEEA. The CDR3, as DNA: TGTGCCAGCAGCTTAGTAGCCTCCTACAATGAGCAGTTCTTC. As protein: CASSLVASYNEQFF.

This clone was detected only a few times. This chain connects TRBV6-1 to TRBJ2-7; 8 bases are a match to TRBD1. Germline lookup yields CDR1 MNHNS and CDR2 SASEGT. V lost 1 base to trimming and J lost 4 bases; unmatched junction nucleotides: 3. The CDR3 loop spans 14 amino acids. Written as DNA, the CDR3 is TGTGCCAGCAGTGAAGGGACAGGGAGATACGAGCAGTACTTC. Translating it yields CASSEGTGRYEQYF.

By share, this clone ranks as medium-sized. The chain is built from TRBV9 and TRBJ2-3, with 9 bases matching TRBD2. Per the germline V gene, CDR1 is SGDLS and CDR2 is YYNGEE. The length of the CDR3 is 16 residues. Trimming took 4 bases from V and 2 from J; bases not matched to a gene: 8. The CDR3 protein is CASSSPAGGITDTQYF. The CDR3 DNA follows: TGTGCCAGCAGCTCTCCAGCGGGGGGAATCACAGATACGCAGTATTTT.

The V and J genes are TRBV19 and TRBJ1-2; 12 nucleotides agree with TRBD1. The V gene end was trimmed by 5 bases and the J gene end by 7 bases; junction bases not matched to a gene: 8. Germline V gene data show CDR1 as LNHDA and CDR2 as SQIVND (reference sequence). The CDR3 runs 15 residues. The CDR3 is CASSSRDRGLSGYTF. The CDR3 DNA reads as TGTGCCAGTAGTTCCCGGGACAGGGGGCTCTCTGGCTACACCTTC.